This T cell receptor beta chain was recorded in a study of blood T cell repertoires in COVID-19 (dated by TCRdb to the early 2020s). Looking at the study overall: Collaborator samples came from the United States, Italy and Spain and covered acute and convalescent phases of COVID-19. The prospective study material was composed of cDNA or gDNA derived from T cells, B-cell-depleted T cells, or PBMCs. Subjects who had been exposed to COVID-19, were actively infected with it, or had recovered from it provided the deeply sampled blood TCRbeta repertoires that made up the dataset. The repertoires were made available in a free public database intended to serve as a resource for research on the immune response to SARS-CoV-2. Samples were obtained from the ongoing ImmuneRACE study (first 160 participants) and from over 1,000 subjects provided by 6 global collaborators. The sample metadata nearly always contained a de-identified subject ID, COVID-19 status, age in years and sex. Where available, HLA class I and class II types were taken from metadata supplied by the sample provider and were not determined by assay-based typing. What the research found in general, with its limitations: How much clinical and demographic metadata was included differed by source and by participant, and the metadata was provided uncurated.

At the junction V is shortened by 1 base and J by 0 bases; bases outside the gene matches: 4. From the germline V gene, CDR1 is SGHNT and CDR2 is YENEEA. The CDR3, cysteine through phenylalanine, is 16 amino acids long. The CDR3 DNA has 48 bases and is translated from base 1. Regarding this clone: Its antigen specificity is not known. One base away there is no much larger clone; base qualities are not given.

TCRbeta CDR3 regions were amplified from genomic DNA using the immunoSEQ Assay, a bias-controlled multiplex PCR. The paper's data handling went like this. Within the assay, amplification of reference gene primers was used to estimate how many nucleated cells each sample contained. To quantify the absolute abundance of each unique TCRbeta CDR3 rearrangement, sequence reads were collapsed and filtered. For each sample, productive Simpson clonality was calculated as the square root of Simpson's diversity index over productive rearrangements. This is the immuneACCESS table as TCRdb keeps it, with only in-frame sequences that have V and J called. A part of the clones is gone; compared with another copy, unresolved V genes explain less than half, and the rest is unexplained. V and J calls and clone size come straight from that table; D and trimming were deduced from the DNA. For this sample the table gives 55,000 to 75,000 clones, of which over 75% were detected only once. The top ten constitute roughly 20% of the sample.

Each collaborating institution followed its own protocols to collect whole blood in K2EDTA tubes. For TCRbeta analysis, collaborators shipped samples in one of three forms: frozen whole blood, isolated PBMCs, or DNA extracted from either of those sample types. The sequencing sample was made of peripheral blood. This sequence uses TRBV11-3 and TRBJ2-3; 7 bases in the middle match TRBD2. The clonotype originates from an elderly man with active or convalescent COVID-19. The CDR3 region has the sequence CASSLGLAASTDTQYF. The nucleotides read TGTGCCAGCAGCTTAGGGCTAGCGGCTAGCACAGATACGCAGTATTTT.